This T cell receptor beta chain is from a study of CD8 T cells in ankylosing spondylitis. On this clonotype itself: Its cognate antigen is unknown.

Trimming took off 6 bases at V and 1 base at J, with 15 bases between the two ends. The CDR3 consists of 15 residues. Germline CDR1 MNHNS, CDR2 SASEGT. Study-level results: Several highly homologous variants formed a TCR beta motif that appeared characteristic of ankylosing spondylitis blood. Disease-linked clones reportedly concentrated significantly in matched ankylosing spondylitis synovial fluid.

TCR beta libraries were made by quantitative 5'-RACE with molecular barcodes. MiXCR was run by TCRdb on the 5' RACE reads, yielding one entry per CDR3 protein. The sample has approximately 440,000 distinct CDR3 sequences, more than 15% seen once; the top ten hold approximately 1%. This sequence originates from a male donor with ankylosing spondylitis. Material for sequencing was blood, either unsorted or a sorted T cell fraction (not recorded which). The chain employs TRBV6-1 and TRBJ1-1; no reliable D call. The CDR3 coding sequence is TGTGCCAGCAGACTCAACAACCGACAGAACACTGAAGCTTTCTTT. This gives the protein CASRLNNRQNTEAFF.